A single sample is the source of the 14 T cell receptor beta chains below, sequenced in a study of CD8 T cells in Susac syndrome. With random hexamers, reverse transcription was performed on roughly 0.45 to 1 ug of RNA. Each CDR3 protein gets one entry after TCRdb re-called the immunoSEQ multiplex PCR reads with MiXCR. The table has 140,000 to 150,000 distinct CDR3 sequences, approximately 94% seen once. The sample taken for sequencing was CD4+ T cells from PBMCs. These receptors were taken from a human donor in good health.

The count of this clonotype is one. The chain uses TRBV20-1 and TRBJ2-1; TRBD2 matches at 7 bases. This CDR3 is built from 15 residues. Trimming at V came to 5 bases and at J to 1 base, leaving 8 bases not matched to a gene. The germline V gene has CDR1 DFQATT and CDR2 SNEGSKA (reference sequence). In nucleotides, the CDR3 is TGCAGTGCTCGTCGCCTAGCGGCGTCCTACAATGAGCAGTTCTTC. As protein: CSARRLAASYNEQFF.

This clonotype was seen a few times. The chain couples TRBV5-1 to TRBJ1-2; D might be TRBD1 (5 bases). This CDR3 has 13 amino acids. V lost 2 bases and J lost 3, with 8 bases in between. The germline V gene has CDR1 SGHRS and CDR2 YFSETQ. CDR3 nucleotides: TGCGCCAGCAGCTTCAGGGTGGACTATGGCTACACCTTC. Protein product: CASSFRVDYGYTF.

The J gene is TRBJ2-1, the V gene TRBV29-1; 9 bases are shared with TRBD2. V shed 7 bases and J 3 bases; nucleotides not matched to a gene: 10. The germline CDR1 and CDR2 sequences are SQVTM and ANQGSEA. This CDR3 region has 15 residues. CDR3 region: CSAGLAQSVYNEQFF. As DNA, the CDR3 is TGCAGCGCTGGACTAGCGCAATCCGTCTACAATGAGCAGTTCTTC.

The V gene is TRBV6-6, the J gene TRBJ1-2, with a possible D match to TRBD1 (5 bases). The germline V gene encodes CDR1 MNHNY and CDR2 SVGAGI (reference sequence). CDR3 size: 13 residues. V dropped 8 bases and J dropped 6 bases, with 16 bases sitting between them. For the CDR3, the DNA is TGTGCCAGCCAAAAGGGGTTGGGCGATGGCTACACCTTC. Translation: CASQKGLGDGYTF.

A note on this clonotype: Compared with germline, one end of the junction differs, possibly owing to a read error. The chain is built from TRBV7-7 and TRBJ2-5; D perhaps matches TRBD2 (6 bases). The CDR3 covers 15 residues. Germline CDR1 reads SSHAT; CDR2 reads FNYEAQ (reference sequence). The CDR3 region is CASSSGTVGWETQYF. The CDR3, as DNA: TGTGCTAGCAGCTCTGGGACTGTCGGTTGGGAGACCCAGTACTTC.

Turning to this clonotype: The germline gene is not matched at one end of the junction; a read error may be the cause. This chain joins TRBV15 and TRBJ1-5, with D unresolved. The CDR3 length is 14 residues. The germline V gene encodes CDR1 LNHNV and CDR2 YYDKDF (reference sequence). The CDR3 nucleotides read TGTGCCACCAGCAGAGATCGTGGCCCTCAGTCCCAGCATTTT. Translation gives CATSRDRGPQSQHF.

V gene TRBV20-1 combines with J gene TRBJ2-3; 7 bases line up with TRBD1. Germline assignment: CDR1 DFQATT and CDR2 SNEGSKA (reference sequence). Trimming at V came to 7 bases and at J to 0 bases, leaving 1 base not matched to a gene. There are 12 residues in the CDR3. The CDR3 bases are TGCAGTGAACAGGGGAGCACAGATACGCAGTATTTT. This encodes CSEQGSTDTQYF.

CDR3 sequence reads: CAIGASGGGTEAFF. Written as DNA, the CDR3 is TGTGCCATCGGGGCCAGCGGGGGCGGCACTGAAGCTTTCTTT. The V call is TRBV10-3, the J call TRBJ1-1, with D tentatively TRBD1 (6 bases). V was pared by 8 bases and J by 4 bases, with 17 bases between. Germline loops: CDR1 ENHRY, CDR2 SYGVKD. This CDR3 has 14 residues.

The chain uses TRBV29-1 and TRBJ2-1; 10 bases agree with TRBD1. Germline CDR1 is SQVTM and CDR2 is ANQGSEA. The length of the CDR3 is 13 residues. Trimming cost V 4 bases and J 6 bases; bases outside gene matches: 3. The CDR3 DNA sequence: TGCAGCGTTGGGGACAGGGGCCGCAATGAGCAGTTCTTC. It encodes CSVGDRGRNEQFF.

This chain joins TRBV30 and TRBJ2-7; D remains unclear. The CDR3 is 12 amino acids. Between the trimmed V and J ends, which lost 2 bases and 4 bases, there was a span of 9 bases. Germline V gene sequence: CDR1 GTSNPN, CDR2 SVGIG (reference sequence). CDR3 region: CAWSISFYEQYF. The CDR3 DNA reads as TGTGCCTGGAGTATTTCCTTTTACGAGCAGTACTTC.

The chain uses TRBV7-9 and TRBJ1-1; D is undetermined. The germline V gene has CDR1 SEHNR and CDR2 FQNEAQ (reference sequence). The CDR3 runs to 15 residues. Trimming stripped 1 base from V and 1 base from J, with 10 bases between. As DNA, the CDR3 is TGTGCCAGCAGCTTAGGGTCGCCAGGGAACACTGAAGCTTTCTTT. It yields the protein CASSLGSPGNTEAFF.

The chain uses TRBV20-1 and TRBJ2-7; TRBD1 matches 8 bases. CDR3 length equals 14 residues. Germline CDR1 and CDR2: DFQATT and SNEGSKA (reference sequence). After removal of 6 bases from V and 4 bases from J, the junction contained 11 bases not matched to a gene. CDR3 sequence (DNA): TGCAGTGCGTTCCCGGGACAGGATCCTTACGAGCAGTACTTC. Encoded protein: CSAFPGQDPYEQYF.

The chain uses TRBV28 and TRBJ2-1; weak D call: TRBD1 (5 bases). Germline V gene data show CDR1 as MDHEN and CDR2 as SYDVKM. The CDR3 is made up of 14 amino acids. V shed 5 bases and J shed 2 bases, with 10 bases lying between them. CDR3 DNA: TGTGCCAGCAGTCCCAGACAGACCTACAATGAGCAGTTCTTC. Encoded protein: CASSPRQTYNEQFF. Looking up the rest from reference TRBV28 and TRBJ2-1 gives the full variable domain: DVKVTQSSRYLVKRTGEKVFLECVQDMDHENMFWYRQDPGLGLRLIYFSYDVKMKEKGDIPEGYSVSREKKERFSLILESASTNQTSMYLCASSPRQTYNEQFFGPGTRLTVL.

The chain combines TRBV5-1 with TRBJ2-5; D gene ambiguous. There are 13 residues in the CDR3. Between the trimmed V and J ends, which lost 5 bases and 4 bases, there was a span of 12 bases. Germline V lookup: CDR1 SGHRS, CDR2 YFSETQ. CDR3 residues: CASSLSNRETQYF. In nucleotides, the CDR3 is TGCGCCAGCAGTCTGAGTAATCGAGAGACCCAGTACTTC.